This T cell receptor (beta chain) stems from a study of identical twins. Addition of a universal primer site occurred through template switching, and cDNA carried unique molecular identifiers. TCRdb fed the 5' RACE reads into MiXCR, producing one record per CDR3 protein. The sample contains around 280,000 distinct CDR3 sequences, 6.5% to 9.5% of which appear only once. These records were also assigned to another study, of yellow fever vaccine responses in identical twins.

The sample taken for sequencing was memory (CD45RO+) T cells sorted from blood. This receptor was identified in a woman under 30 in good health.

The CDR3 loop reads CATSDHKGNTIYF. The CDR3 bases are TGTGCCACCAGTGACCACAAAGGAAACACCATATATTTT. The chain recombines TRBV24-1 with TRBJ1-3, with unresolved D. Germline CDR1 and CDR2: KGHDR and SFDVKD. V was clipped by 4 bases and J by 4 bases, with 7 bases between them. The CDR3 is made up of 13 amino acids.